Presented here are 19 T cell receptor beta chains from one specimen sequenced in a study of T cell responses to AZD1222 COVID-19 vaccine. TCRdb's copy holds only in-frame clones and misses some; the assay was immunoSEQ multiplex PCR. This table holds fewer than 150,000 clones, around nine tenths found once. The sample consisted of peripheral blood, taken 28 days after the second AZD1222 dose. The origin of the receptors is an adult who received the AZD1222 COVID-19 vaccine.

This clone was counted a single time. The chain combines TRBV6-2 or TRBV6-3 with TRBJ1-1; D unresolved. CDR3 length equals 11 residues. The germline V gene encodes CDR1 MNHEY and CDR2 SVGEGT. The V and J ends lost 4 bases and 8 bases respectively, with 8 bases between them. Here the CDR3 reads CASSSVREAFF. CDR3 DNA: TGTGCCAGCAGTTCGGTTAGAGAAGCTTTCTTT.

The rearrangement uses TRBV6-2 or TRBV6-3 and TRBJ1-2; D unclear. CDR1 is MNHEY, CDR2 SVGEGT, per germline. CDR3 length equals 13 residues. Between the trimmed V and J ends, which lost 4 bases and 0 bases, there was a span of 6 bases. Here the CDR3 reads CASSSPPNYGYTF. CDR3 DNA: TGTGCCAGCAGTTCTCCGCCTAACTATGGCTACACCTTC.

This chain connects TRBV27 to TRBJ1-2, with 8 bases aligning to TRBD1. The V and J ends lost 7 bases and 5 bases, in that order; junction bases with no gene match: 15. Germline V gene data show CDR1 as MNHEY and CDR2 as SMNVEV (reference sequence). The CDR3 totals 16 residues. The CDR3 region has the DNA TGTGCCAGCATGCCCGGGACAGGCGCCGGGTCATATGGCTACACCTTC. Encoded protein: CASMPGTGAGSYGYTF.

The rearrangement links TRBV6-1 to TRBJ2-3; 11 bases match TRBD2. J was trimmed by 5 bases and V by 4 bases; bases with no gene match: 8. CDR3 length: 16 residues. From germline, CDR1 is MNHNS and CDR2 SASEGT. CDR3 nucleotides: TGTGCCAGCAGTGCGGGTAGCGGGGGGGCCAAAGATACGCAGTATTTT. It codes for CASSAGSGGAKDTQYF.

A few counts support this clone. The chain recombines TRBV28 with TRBJ2-7; TRBD1 matches 10 bases. This CDR3 region has 12 residues. The junction had 7 bases not matched to a gene; V was cut back by 10 bases and J by 7 bases. CDR1 is MDHEN and CDR2 is SYDVKM in the germline V gene. This CDR3 reads CAIGTGVREQYF. As DNA, the CDR3 is TGTGCCATCGGGACAGGGGTTCGGGAGCAGTACTTC. Complete variable domain (other parts from reference TRBV28 and TRBJ2-7): DVKVTQSSRYLVKRTGEKVFLECVQDMDHENMFWYRQDPGLGLRLIYFSYDVKMKEKGDIPEGYSVSREKKERFSLILESASTNQTSMYLCAIGTGVREQYFGPGTRLTVT.

J is TRBJ2-7 and V is TRBV6-5, with D possibly matching TRBD2 (5 bases). Trimming cost V 6 bases and J 2 bases, with 14 bases left between them. Per the germline V gene, CDR1 is MNHEY and CDR2 is SVGAGI. The length of the CDR3 is 14 residues. The CDR3 loop reads CASRQRPGPYEQYF. In DNA, the CDR3 is TGTGCCAGCAGACAGCGGCCTGGCCCCTACGAGCAGTACTTC.

This chain joins TRBV4-3 and TRBJ2-3, with 11 bases that match TRBD2. The CDR3 totals 18 residues. Germline V lookup: CDR1 LGHNA, CDR2 YSLEER. Losses at the gene ends were 4 bases for V and 0 bases for J; bases not matched to a gene: 9. DNA for the CDR3: TGCGCCAGCAGCCCCGGGACTAGCGGTTCGCTTAGCACAGATACGCAGTATTTT. Its protein product is CASSPGTSGSLSTDTQYF.

As regards this clone: The junction departs from germline at one end; a sequencing error may be responsible. The chain carries TRBV5-8 and TRBJ2-5; weak D call: TRBD2 (5 bases). The CDR3 sequence is 15 residues long. Per the germline V gene, CDR1 is SGHTS and CDR2 is YDEGEE. The CDR3 sequence: CASSSLGDAQEAQYF. In nucleotides, the CDR3 is TGTGCCAGCAGCTCCCTCGGGGATGCCCAAGAGGCCCAGTACTTC.

The chain carries TRBV28 and TRBJ1-5, with D hard to call. Germline V CDR1 and CDR2: MDHEN, SYDVKM. V was cut by 1 base and J by 7 bases, with 2 bases left in between. The CDR3 spans 11 residues. The CDR3 is CASSLSQPQHF. The CDR3 bases are TGTGCCAGCAGTTTATCGCAGCCCCAGCATTTT.

The chain is built from TRBV7-3 and TRBJ2-3, with 8 bases aligning to TRBD2. V gave up 0 bases and J gave up 4 bases; unmatched junction bases: 3. The CDR3 spans 15 residues. Germline CDR1 is SGHTA and CDR2 is FQGTGA. The CDR3 here is CASSLTAGGADTQYF. In nucleotides, the CDR3 is TGTGCCAGCAGCTTAACGGCGGGAGGCGCAGATACGCAGTATTTT.

This chain joins TRBV28 and TRBJ2-5, with D possibly TRBD2 on 5 matching bases. CDR1 and CDR2 (germline): MDHEN, SYDVKM. There are 13 residues in the CDR3. V was cut by 5 bases and J by 5 bases, with 12 bases left in between. This CDR3 is CASSPTTRETQYF. The CDR3 DNA reads TGTGCCAGCAGTCCGACTACTCGGGAGACCCAGTACTTC.

The rearrangement joins TRBV7-3 to TRBJ2-7; TRBD2 agrees at 8 bases. The V and J ends lost 2 bases and 3 bases, in that order; junction bases with no gene match: 6. This CDR3 has 15 amino acids. Germline CDR1 and CDR2: SGHTA and FQGTGA. CDR3 region: CASSLLAGGDYEQYF. DNA of the CDR3: TGTGCCAGCAGCTTATTGGCGGGGGGCGACTACGAGCAGTACTTC.

This chain uses TRBV5-1 with TRBJ2-2, with 8 bases matching TRBD2. Trimming cost V 1 base and J 5 bases; bases outside gene matches: 7. The germline V gene encodes CDR1 SGHRS and CDR2 YFSETQ. The CDR3 extends over 16 amino acids. In nucleotides, the CDR3 is TGCGCCAGCAGCTTGTTCCTGGCGGGGGGTACCGGGGAGCTGTTTTTT. This encodes CASSLFLAGGTGELFF. Together with reference TRBV5-1 and TRBJ2-2, the CDR3 gives the full variable domain: KAGVTQTPRYLIKTRGQQVTLSCSPISGHRSVSWYQQTPGQGLQFLFEYFSETQRNKGNFPGRFSGRQFSNSRSEMNVSTLELGDSALYLCASSLFLAGGTGELFFGEGSRLTVL.

V gene TRBV15 combines with J gene TRBJ2-7; a possible D gene is TRBD1 (6 bases). Trimming left V 8 bases short and J 0 bases short, with 20 bases between. Germline assignment: CDR1 LNHNV and CDR2 YYDKDF (reference sequence). This CDR3 has 16 residues. CDR3 DNA: TGTGCCACCTCCTCGGTAGACAGGACGGGCTCCTACGAGCAGTACTTC. Translated: CATSSVDRTGSYEQYF.

This clone was recorded a few times. This chain joins TRBV11-3 and TRBJ1-4, with D perhaps TRBD1 (5 bases). Germline V gene sequence: CDR1 SGHNT, CDR2 YENEEA. Trimming took off 3 bases at V and 7 bases at J, with 12 bases between the two ends. The CDR3 is 14 residues long. The CDR3 loop is CASSFQGEGEKLFF. DNA for the CDR3: TGTGCCAGCAGCTTTCAGGGTGAGGGTGAAAAACTGTTTTTT.

The rearrangement joins TRBV6-1 to TRBJ2-7; tentative D call: TRBD1 (6 bases). Trimming pared 2 bases from V and 1 base from J, leaving 12 bases between. Germline V gene sequence: CDR1 MNHNS, CDR2 SASEGT. There are 15 residues in the CDR3. The CDR3 nucleotides read TGTGCCAGCAGTGAATGGACAGATCTATCCTACGAGCAGTACTTC. It yields the protein CASSEWTDLSYEQYF.

This chain joins TRBV7-2 and TRBJ2-3; no definite D call. V was pared by 4 bases and J by 1 base, with 3 bases between. CDR1 and CDR2 (germline): SGHTA, FQGNSA. The CDR3 is 12 amino acids. This chain's CDR3 is CASSSRTDTQYF. The CDR3, as DNA: TGTGCCAGCAGCTCCCGCACAGATACGCAGTATTTT.

The gene calls are TRBV5-1 and TRBJ2-7; possibly TRBD1 for D (6 bases). V was cut by 3 bases and J by 4 bases, with 14 bases left in between. Germline V lookup: CDR1 SGHRS, CDR2 YFSETQ. The CDR3 has 14 amino acids. For the CDR3, the DNA is TGCGCCAGCAGCTCCCGGACAGTCCGGTACGAGCAGTACTTC. Its translation: CASSSRTVRYEQYF.

This clone was seen a few times. V is TRBV28 and J is TRBJ2-7; 9 positions match TRBD1. CDR1 MDHEN and CDR2 SYDVKM come from the germline V gene. The V gene end was trimmed by 5 bases and the J gene end by 5 bases; junction bases not matched to a gene: 10. The CDR3 extends over 15 amino acids. The chain's CDR3 is CASSLTGTGYDEQYF. For the CDR3, the DNA is TGTGCCAGCAGTCTTACCGGGACAGGGTACGACGAGCAGTACTTC.